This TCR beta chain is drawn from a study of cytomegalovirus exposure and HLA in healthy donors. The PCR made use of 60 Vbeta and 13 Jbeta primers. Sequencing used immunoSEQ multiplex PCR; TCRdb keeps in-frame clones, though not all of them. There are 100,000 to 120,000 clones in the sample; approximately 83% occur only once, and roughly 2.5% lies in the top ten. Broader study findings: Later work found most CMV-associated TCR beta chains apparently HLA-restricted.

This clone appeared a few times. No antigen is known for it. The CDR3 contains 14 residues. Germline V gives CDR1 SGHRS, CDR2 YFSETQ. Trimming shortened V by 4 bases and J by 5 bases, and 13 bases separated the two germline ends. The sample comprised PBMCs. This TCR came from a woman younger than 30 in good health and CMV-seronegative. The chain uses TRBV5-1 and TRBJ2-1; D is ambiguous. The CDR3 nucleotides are TGCGCCAGCAGCCTGGTAAGAGGTAACAATGAGCAGTTCTTC. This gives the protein CASSLVRGNNEQFF.